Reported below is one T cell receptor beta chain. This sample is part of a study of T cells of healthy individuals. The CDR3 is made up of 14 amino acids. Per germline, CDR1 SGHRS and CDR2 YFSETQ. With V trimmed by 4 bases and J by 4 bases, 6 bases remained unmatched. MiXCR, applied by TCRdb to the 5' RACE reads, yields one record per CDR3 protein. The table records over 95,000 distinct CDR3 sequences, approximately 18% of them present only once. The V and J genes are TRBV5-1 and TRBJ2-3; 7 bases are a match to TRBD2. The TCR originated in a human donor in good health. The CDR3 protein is CASSLEGGPDTQYF. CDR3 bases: TGCGCCAGCAGCCTAGAGGGAGGGCCAGATACGCAGTATTTT.